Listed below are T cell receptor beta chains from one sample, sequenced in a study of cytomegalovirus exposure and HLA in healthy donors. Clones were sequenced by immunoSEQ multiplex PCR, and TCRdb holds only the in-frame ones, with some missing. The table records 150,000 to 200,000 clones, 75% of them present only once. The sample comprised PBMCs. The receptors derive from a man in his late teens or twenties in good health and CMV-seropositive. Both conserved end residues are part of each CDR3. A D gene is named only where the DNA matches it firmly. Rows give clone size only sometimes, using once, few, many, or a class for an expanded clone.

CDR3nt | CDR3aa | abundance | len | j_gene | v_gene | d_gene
TGCGCCAGCAGCTTGGTCCCGGGAGCGTCCTACGAGCAGTACTTC | CASSLVPGASYEQYF | many | 15 | TRBJ2-7 | TRBV5-1 | .
TGTGCCAGTAAAAGGGAGCCCGGCTCTGGGGCCAACGTCCTGACTTTC | CASKREPGSGANVLTF | . | 16 | TRBJ2-6 | TRBV19 | .
TGCGCCAGCAGCCCACTTGACCCCGGGGTCTCCTACAATGAGCAGTTCTTC | CASSPLDPGVSYNEQFF | . | 17 | TRBJ2-1 | TRBV4-1 | .
TGCGCCAGCAGTGAGTCGGGACTAGCGGGATCCTCCTACGAGCAGTACTTC | CASSESGLAGSSYEQYF | . | 17 | TRBJ2-7 | TRBV10-1 | TRBD2
TGTGCCTGGAGTGTCGGGGGTAATGAAAAACTGTTTTTT | CAWSVGGNEKLFF | . | 13 | TRBJ1-4 | TRBV30 | .
TGTGCCAGCAGTGAAGCTTACAGGCAGCGTAATGAAAAACTGTTTTTT | CASSEAYRQRNEKLFF | . | 16 | TRBJ1-4 | TRBV6-1 | .
TGCAGCGTTTTATACTACGGGAGAACAGATACGCAGTATTTT | CSVLYYGRTDTQYF | . | 14 | TRBJ2-3 | TRBV29-1 | .
TGTGCCAGCAGTGAGTGGGAGAATGAAAAACTGTTTTTT | CASSEWENEKLFF | . | 13 | TRBJ1-4 | TRBV2 | .
TGCGCCAGCAGCTTGAAAGCGGAGCAGTTCTTC | CASSLKAEQFF | . | 11 | TRBJ2-1 | TRBV5-1 | .
TGTGCCAGCAGTGACGCACAGTACACAGATACGCAGTATTTT | CASSDAQYTDTQYF | . | 14 | TRBJ2-3 | TRBV2 | .
TGCGCCAGCAGCGTATCCTGGACAGACACCTACGAGCAGTACTTC | CASSVSWTDTYEQYF | . | 15 | TRBJ2-7 | TRBV5-1 | .
TGTGCCAGCAGTTTAGTCGGTAGCGGGAGGCAGAATGAGCAGTACTTC | CASSLVGSGRQNEQYF | . | 16 | TRBJ2-7 | TRBV27 | TRBD2
TGTGCCAGCAGCACGGGGGGGACTAGCGGGCGGTATACGCAGTATTTT | CASSTGGTSGRYTQYF | . | 16 | TRBJ2-3 | TRBV28 | TRBD2
TGTGCCAGCAGCTTAGAGCGGATTACAAGCTCCTACAATGAGCAGTTCTTC | CASSLERITSSYNEQFF | . | 17 | TRBJ2-1 | TRBV7-8 | .
TGTGCCAGCAGCCTTTTGACTAGCCCCGATACGCAGTATTTT | CASSLLTSPDTQYF | . | 14 | TRBJ2-3 | TRBV14 | TRBD2
TGTGCCAGCAGTGAGGAGCCACAGGTTTATCAGCCCCAGCATTTT | CASSEEPQVYQPQHF | few | 15 | TRBJ1-5 | TRBV6-1 | .
TGTGCCAGCAGCCCGGGACTAGCGAGCGGTGAGCAGTTCTTC | CASSPGLASGEQFF | . | 14 | TRBJ2-1 | TRBV6-5 | TRBD2
TGTGCCAGCAGACCCCTTAGATTCCGCGAGCAGTACTTC | CASRPLRFREQYF | few | 13 | TRBJ2-7 | TRBV6-1 | .
TGCGCCAGCAGTGGGCTAGCGGGAGACCATGAGCAGTTCTTC | CASSGLAGDHEQFF | . | 14 | TRBJ2-1 | TRBV10-1 | TRBD2
TGTGCCAGCAGTGAAGACGGTGTCACAGATACGCAGTATTTT | CASSEDGVTDTQYF | few | 14 | TRBJ2-3 | TRBV6-1 | .
TGCGCCAGCAGCTTGGAGTCCAGCGGGAGCTCCTACGAGCAGTACTTC | CASSLESSGSSYEQYF | . | 16 | TRBJ2-7 | TRBV5-1 | TRBD2
TGTGCCAGCAGTTCACAGGTTTTTGAAAAACTGTTTTTT | CASSSQVFEKLFF | . | 13 | TRBJ1-4 | TRBV28 | .
TGTGCCAGCAGCCAATCCAGCGGGGCTAGCGGGAAAGAGACCCAGTACTTC | CASSQSSGASGKETQYF | . | 17 | TRBJ2-5 | TRBV4-2 | TRBD2
TGTGCCAGCAGCTTACGAAGGACAGGGACCCACGAGCAGTACTTC | CASSLRRTGTHEQYF | . | 15 | TRBJ2-7 | TRBV7-2 | TRBD1
TGTGCCAGCAGCTGGCTAGTGGCGGGAGACACCGGGGAGCTGTTTTTT | CASSWLVAGDTGELFF | . | 16 | TRBJ2-2 | TRBV5-4 | TRBD2
TGTGCCAGCTCCCCTTATAGCAATCAGCCCCAGCATTTT | CASSPYSNQPQHF | . | 13 | TRBJ1-5 | TRBV18 | .
TGTGCCAGCAGTTACCTTGGGACTAGCGGGACCACAGATACGCAGTATTTT | CASSYLGTSGTTDTQYF | . | 17 | TRBJ2-3 | TRBV27 | TRBD2
TGCGCCAGCAGGAGTGGGGGCGCCTACAATGAGCAGTTCTTC | CASRSGGAYNEQFF | . | 14 | TRBJ2-1 | TRBV5-1 | .
TGTGCCAGCAGTAAGAACAGGGGGGGGAACACTGAAGCTTTCTTT | CASSKNRGGNTEAFF | . | 15 | TRBJ1-1 | TRBV7-8 | TRBD1
TGTGCCAGCTCACCCTGGAACACTGAAGCTTTCTTT | CASSPWNTEAFF | . | 12 | TRBJ1-1 | TRBV18 | .
TGTGCCAGCAGGATAGGGGCTGGAAACACCATATATTTT | CASRIGAGNTIYF | once | 13 | TRBJ1-3 | TRBV2 | .
TGTGCCAGTAAATTGACCGGGACAGGCTCCACCGGGGAGCTGTTTTTT | CASKLTGTGSTGELFF | once | 16 | TRBJ2-2 | TRBV6-6 | TRBD1
TGTGCCAGCACTAACAGGGGAGATGAGCAGTTCTTC | CASTNRGDEQFF | . | 12 | TRBJ2-1 | TRBV27 | TRBD1
TGTGCCAGCAGTCGTCCGGGACATTATAATGAGCAGTTCTTC | CASSRPGHYNEQFF | . | 14 | TRBJ2-1 | TRBV6-4 | .
TGTGCCAGCAGTTCAACCTCCTGGGGGCGAATGCTCGTGTTTCCTGAAGCTTTCTTT | CASSSTSWGRMLVFPEAFF | . | 19 | TRBJ1-1 | TRBV28 | .
TGTGCCACCCAGACTAGCGGGCCCTACGAGCAGTACTTC | CATQTSGPYEQYF | . | 13 | TRBJ2-7 | TRBV6-1 | TRBD2
TGTGCCGCGCCAACGGGAGGGCCCCCAGATACGCAGTATTTT | CAAPTGGPPDTQYF | . | 14 | TRBJ2-3 | TRBV2 | TRBD2
TGTGCCAGCAGTCGGACAGGGGAGAACACCGGGGAGCTGTTTTTT | CASSRTGENTGELFF | . | 15 | TRBJ2-2 | TRBV11-3 | TRBD1
TGTGCCAGCAGTTCATCGGATACAGGGAGCAATCAGCCCCAGCATTTT | CASSSSDTGSNQPQHF | few | 16 | TRBJ1-5 | TRBV28 | .
TGTGCCACATTAGCCCGGGGGAGCAATCAGCCCCAGCATTTT | CATLARGSNQPQHF | . | 14 | TRBJ1-5 | TRBV19 | .
TGCGCCAGCAGCTTGGCCCTCCAGGGTGCAGAGACCCAGTACTTC | CASSLALQGAETQYF | . | 15 | TRBJ2-5 | TRBV5-1 | .
TGTGCCAGCAGCTCAACTTTAGCGGGACAGCAGTACTTC | CASSSTLAGQQYF | . | 13 | TRBJ2-7 | TRBV7-9 | TRBD2
TGTGCCAGCAGCTTAACGGCGGGAGGGCCTATAGCCTACGAGCAGTACTTC | CASSLTAGGPIAYEQYF | . | 17 | TRBJ2-7 | TRBV7-3 | TRBD2
TGCGCCAGCAGCCCCGTTGGACTAGCGGGGGGAGGAGAGACCCAGTACTTC | CASSPVGLAGGGETQYF | . | 17 | TRBJ2-5 | TRBV5-1 | TRBD2
TGTGCCTGGAGTGGAACAGGGGTCTACAATGAGCAGTTCTTC | CAWSGTGVYNEQFF | . | 14 | TRBJ2-1 | TRBV30 | TRBD1
TGTGCCAGCAGTCTGACAGGGAAGGGAAACAACGAGCAGTACTTC | CASSLTGKGNNEQYF | . | 15 | TRBJ2-7 | TRBV6-6 | TRBD1
TGCAGCGTCTTGAACCATATCGGGACAGGGGACACAGATACGCAGTATTTT | CSVLNHIGTGDTDTQYF | . | 17 | TRBJ2-3 | TRBV29-1 | TRBD1